The source of this TCR beta chain is a study of T cell clonality in common variable immunodeficiency. Study-level results: Common variable immunodeficiency TCR beta sequences reportedly had fewer deletions and N-nucleotide insertions.

J lost 5 bases, V lost 1 base, and 7 bases had no gene match. The germline CDR1 and CDR2 sequences are SGHTA and FQGNSA. CDR3 size: 15 residues. Blood came from CVID subjects not ill and not taking immunomodulatory or immunosuppressive medication. Note on this clone: Antigen unknown. The CDR3 extends 3 residues past the end of the read, so its final part is completed from the germline J gene.

Profiled with immunoSEQ multiplex PCR; TCRdb holds only in-frame clones, not every one. The sample yields over 15,000 clones, without any singletons. J is TRBJ2-5 and V is TRBV7-2, with TRBD1 matching over 7 bases. The specimen was peripheral blood mononuclear cells. This clonotype originated in a human donor with common variable immunodeficiency. The CDR3 here is CASSLGQGAWETQYF. The DNA read from the CDR3 is TGTGCCAGCAGCTTAGGACAGGGCGCATGGGAGACC.